The clone carrying this T cell receptor (beta chain) appeared a few times. The target antigen is unknown. Every bit of the isolated RNA underwent reverse transcription, so sequencing read expressed TCRB transcripts. TCRdb keeps only in-frame clones here, not all; method: immunoSEQ multiplex PCR. The table lists about 360,000 clones, over 9.5% of them singletons, with about 0.017% in the top ten. Sorting based on CD45RO/CCR7/CD25/CD127/CD95/CD27 separated CD4+ naive, central memory, regulatory and stem cell-like memory cells. The data were taken from a study of beta chain features in type 1 diabetes. Study results and limitations: A moderate, significant TCRB CDR3 shortening appeared in type 1 diabetes across four CD4+ subsets.

This CDR3 region has 15 residues. V lost 0 bases and J lost 4, with 11 bases in between. Looked up from germline, CDR1 is SGHRS and CDR2 is YFSETQ. This chain links TRBV5-1 with TRBJ1-5, with D maybe TRBD1 (6 bases). The receptor comes from a man in his late teens or twenties in good health. Sequencing input: naive CD4+ T cells from blood. CDR3 region: CASSLEDSTNQPQHF. CDR3 DNA: TGCGCCAGCAGCTTGGAGGACAGTACGAATCAGCCCCAGCATTTT.